The clone carrying this T cell receptor (beta chain) was seen a handful of times. Its target is unknown. The V end lost 2 bases, the J end lost 4 bases, and 17 bases lay between the germline ends. The CDR3 is 16 residues long. CDR1 is DFQATT and CDR2 is SNEGSKA in the germline V gene (reference sequence). TCRdb used MiXCR to reprocess the 5' RACE reads, holding one entry per CDR3 protein. Here the sample spans a few hundred thousand distinct CDR3 sequences, roughly 9.9% being singletons. This entry comes from a study of identical twins. Study-wide points: Twin pairs had excess sharing that was weaker in beta out-of-frame sequences.

These data are also associated with another study on yellow fever vaccine responses in identical twins.

The sequence was obtained from a woman aged 18-29 years in good health. Material: PBMCs. The J gene is TRBJ1-4, the V gene TRBV20-1, with D perhaps matching TRBD1 (5 bases). This CDR3 reads CSARSGTSQHNEKLFF. As DNA, the CDR3 is TGCAGTGCTAGATCCGGGACCTCTCAGCATAATGAAAAACTGTTTTTT.